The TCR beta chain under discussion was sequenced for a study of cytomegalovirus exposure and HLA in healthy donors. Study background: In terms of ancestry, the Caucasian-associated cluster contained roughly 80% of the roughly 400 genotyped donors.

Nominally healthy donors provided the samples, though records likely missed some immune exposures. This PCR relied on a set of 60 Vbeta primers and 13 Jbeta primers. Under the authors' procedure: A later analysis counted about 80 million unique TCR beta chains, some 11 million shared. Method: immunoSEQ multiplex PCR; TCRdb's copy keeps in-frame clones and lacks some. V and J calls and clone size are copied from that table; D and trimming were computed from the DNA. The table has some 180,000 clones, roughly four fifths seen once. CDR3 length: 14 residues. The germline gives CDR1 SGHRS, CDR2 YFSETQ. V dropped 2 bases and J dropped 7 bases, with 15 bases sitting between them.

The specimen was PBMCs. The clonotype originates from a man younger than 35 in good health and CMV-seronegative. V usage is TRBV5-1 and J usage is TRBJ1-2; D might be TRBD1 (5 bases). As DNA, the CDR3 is TGCGCCAGCAGCTTAACAGGAAATAATATTGGCTACACCTTC. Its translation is CASSLTGNNIGYTF.